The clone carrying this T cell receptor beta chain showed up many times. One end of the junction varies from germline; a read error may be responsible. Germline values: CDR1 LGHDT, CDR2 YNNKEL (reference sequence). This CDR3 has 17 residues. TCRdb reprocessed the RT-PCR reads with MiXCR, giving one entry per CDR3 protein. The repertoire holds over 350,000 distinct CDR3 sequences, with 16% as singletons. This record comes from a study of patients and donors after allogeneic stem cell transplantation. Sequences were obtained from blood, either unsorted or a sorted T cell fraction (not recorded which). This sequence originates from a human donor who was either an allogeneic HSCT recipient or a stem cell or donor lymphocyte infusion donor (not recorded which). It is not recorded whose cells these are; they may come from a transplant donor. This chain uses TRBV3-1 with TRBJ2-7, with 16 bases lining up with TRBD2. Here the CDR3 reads CASSHGTSGRASHEQYF. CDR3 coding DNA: TGTGCCAGCAGCCACGGGACTAGCGGGAGGGCCTCCCACGAGCAGTACTTC.